This record concerns one T cell receptor (beta chain) sequence. The record originates from a study of regulatory T cells in long-lasting Graves disease. TCR beta libraries were built with iRepertoire HTBI primers and Arm-PCR of CDR3 regions. One entry per CDR3 protein, called by TCRdb with MiXCR from the multiplex PCR reads. This sample yields 300,000 to 350,000 distinct CDR3 sequences, of which less than 20% are seen a single time; less than 35% belongs to the top ten. Germline CDR1 ENHRY, CDR2 SYGVKD. With V trimmed by 5 bases and J by 5 bases, 3 bases remained unmatched. The CDR3 loop spans 14 amino acids. Time point in this sample: persistent/refractory GD, antithyroid drugs over 5 years with positive TRAb. PBMCs provided the RNA from which the TCR library was made.

This receptor was obtained from a female donor with Graves disease. The chain is built from TRBV10-3 and TRBJ1-4; 9 nucleotides match TRBD1. The sample in question was peripheral blood mononuclear cells (PBMCs), obtained when the disease was refractory, from a patient treated with antithyroid drugs. The CDR3 protein is CAISSGTGNEKLFF. Written as DNA, the CDR3 is TGTGCCATCAGTTCCGGGACAGGGAATGAAAAACTGTTTTTT.